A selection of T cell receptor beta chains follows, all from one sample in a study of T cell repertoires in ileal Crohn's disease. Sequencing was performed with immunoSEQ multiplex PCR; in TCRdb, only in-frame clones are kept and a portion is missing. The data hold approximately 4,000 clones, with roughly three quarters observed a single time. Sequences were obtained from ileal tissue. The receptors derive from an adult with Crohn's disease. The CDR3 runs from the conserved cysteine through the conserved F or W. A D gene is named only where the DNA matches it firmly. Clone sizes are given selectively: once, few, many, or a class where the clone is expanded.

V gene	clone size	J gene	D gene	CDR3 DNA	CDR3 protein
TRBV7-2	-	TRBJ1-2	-	TGTGCCAGCAGCTTAGAAACAGTCTATGGCTACACCTTC	CASSLETVYGYTF
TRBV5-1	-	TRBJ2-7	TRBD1	TGCGCCAGCAGCGCGACCGGGACAGGGGGTTCCTACGAGCAGTACTTC	CASSATGTGGSYEQYF
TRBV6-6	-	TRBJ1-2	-	TGTGCCAGCAGTCGCAGTCCTAACTATGGCTACACCTTC	CASSRSPNYGYTF
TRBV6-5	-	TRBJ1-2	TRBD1	TGTGCCAGCAGCTCCGACGACAGGGGCGTCTATGGCTACACCTTC	CASSSDDRGVYGYTF
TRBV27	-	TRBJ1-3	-	TGTGCCAGCAGTTTTTCGGTCTCTGGAAACACCATATATTTT	CASSFSVSGNTIYF
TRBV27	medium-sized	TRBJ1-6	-	TGTGCCAGCAGTCCTATTAATTCACCCCTCCACTTT	CASSPINSPLHF
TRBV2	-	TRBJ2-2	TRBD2	TGTGCCAGCAGATGGGGGGGTACCGGGGAGCTGTTTTTT	CASRWGGTGELFF
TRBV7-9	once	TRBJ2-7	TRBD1	TGTGCCAGCAGCTTAAGTAGGCAGGGGGTCAACGAGCAGTACTTC	CASSLSRQGVNEQYF
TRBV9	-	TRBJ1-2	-	TGTGCCAGCAGCCTACAGGGATCGGGCTACACCTTC	CASSLQGSGYTF
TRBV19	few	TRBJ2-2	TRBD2	TGTGCCAGTAGGGGGAGGCCGGGACTAGCGACTAACACCGGGGAGCTGTTTTTT	CASRGRPGLATNTGELFF
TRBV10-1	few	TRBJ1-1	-	TGCGCCAGCACCCCGAGTCTGAACACTGAAGCTTTCTTT	CASTPSLNTEAFF
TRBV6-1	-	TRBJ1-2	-	TGTGCCAGCAGAACGCGGGGAGCCAACTATGGCTACACCTTC	CASRTRGANYGYTF
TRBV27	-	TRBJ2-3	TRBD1	TGTGCCAGCAGAGAACGGGACAGAAACACAGATACGCAGTATTTT	CASRERDRNTDTQYF
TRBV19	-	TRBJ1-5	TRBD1	TGTGCCAGCACGCGAGACAGGGGAACGATTAAAGGTCAGCCCCAGCATTTT	CASTRDRGTIKGQPQHF
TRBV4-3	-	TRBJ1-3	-	TGCGCCAGCAGCCCGGATGGGAGAAGTGGAAACACCATATATTTT	CASSPDGRSGNTIYF
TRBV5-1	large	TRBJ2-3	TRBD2	TGCGCCAGCAGACTAGCGGGGGAGTTGGCAGATACGCAGTATTTT	CASRLAGELADTQYF
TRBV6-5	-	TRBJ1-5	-	TGTGCCAGCAGTGCCTACAGGGTTTCCACTCAGCCCCAGCATTTT	CASSAYRVSTQPQHF
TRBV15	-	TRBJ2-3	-	TGTGCCACCAGCAGACGTAGCGGAGGTTCCACAGATACGCAGTATTTT	CATSRRSGGSTDTQYF
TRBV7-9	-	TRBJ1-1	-	TGTGCCAGCAGCTTAGCCCCGGGGTCAGCTTTCTTT	CASSLAPGSAFF
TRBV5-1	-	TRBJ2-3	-	TGCGCCAGCAGTCTGCTAGAAACGCAGTATTTT	CASSLLETQYF
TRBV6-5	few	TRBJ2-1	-	TGTGCCAGCAGTTACGCGGGGGCCACGGGGCAGTTCTTC	CASSYAGATGQFF
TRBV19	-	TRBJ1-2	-	TGTGCCAGTAGTATGAGACAGCTCTATGGCTACACCTTC	CASSMRQLYGYTF
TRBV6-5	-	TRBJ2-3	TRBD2	TGTGCCAGCAGTTACACGCGGGGGACAGATACGCAGTATTTT	CASSYTRGTDTQYF
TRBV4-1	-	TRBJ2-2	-	TGCGCCAGCAGCCAAGTGCCCCGGGACACCGGGGAGCTGTTTTTT	CASSQVPRDTGELFF
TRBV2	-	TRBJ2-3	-	TGTGCCAGCAGTGATTCCGGGAGCCCCGATACGCAGTATTTT	CASSDSGSPDTQYF
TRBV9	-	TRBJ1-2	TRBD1	TGTGCCAGCAGCCCTGGAACAGGGGGCGAAGGCTATGGCTACACCTTC	CASSPGTGGEGYGYTF
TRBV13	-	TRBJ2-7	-	TGTGCCAGCGGCGGGTGGCAGTACTTC	CASGGWQYF
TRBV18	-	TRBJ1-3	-	TGTGCCAGCTCAAAACAGGATCGAAACACCATATATTTT	CASSKQDRNTIYF
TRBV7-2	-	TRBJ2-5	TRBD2	TGTGCCAGCAGCACGCGGGGGGAAGGGACCCAGTACTTC	CASSTRGEGTQYF
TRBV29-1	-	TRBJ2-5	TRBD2	TGCAGCGCATGGACTAGCGGGGGCCAAGAGACCCAGTACTTC	CSAWTSGGQETQYF
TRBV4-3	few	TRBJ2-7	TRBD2	TGCGCCAGCAGCCAGGGACTAGTCCCGAAGGGCGAGCAGTACTTC	CASSQGLVPKGEQYF
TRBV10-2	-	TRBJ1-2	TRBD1	TGCGCCAGCAGGAGGGACAGAGTTTCTAACTATGGCTACACCTTC	CASRRDRVSNYGYTF
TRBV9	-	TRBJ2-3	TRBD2	TGTGCCAGCAGCGTAGACGCGGGGGGGCCCGCAGATACGCAGTATTTT	CASSVDAGGPADTQYF
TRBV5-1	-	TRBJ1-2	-	TGCGCCAGCAGCTTGGGACAGGACTATGGCTACACCTTC	CASSLGQDYGYTF
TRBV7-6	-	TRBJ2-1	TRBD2	TGTGCCAGCAGCTTAGAAGGTCTAGCGGGGGGGCAGGCCTACAATGAGCAGTTCTTC	CASSLEGLAGGQAYNEQFF
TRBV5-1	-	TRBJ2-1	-	TGCGCCAGCAGCTTGGGGGGGCGGGCGGATGAGCAGTTCTTC	CASSLGGRADEQFF
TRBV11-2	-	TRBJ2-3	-	TGTGCCAGCAAGGGATACAGGGTCAGTCAAGATACGCAGTATTTT	CASKGYRVSQDTQYF
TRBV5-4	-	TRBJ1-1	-	TGTGCCAGCAGCCCTACCCGGTCCACTGAAGCTTTCTTT	CASSPTRSTEAFF
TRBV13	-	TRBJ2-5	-	TGTGCCAGCAGCTACGGGGGGCCAAACCAAGAGACCCAGTACTTC	CASSYGGPNQETQYF
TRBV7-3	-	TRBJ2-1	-	TGTGCCAGCAGCCGAGGGCAGGGGCTTGGCAATGAGCAGTTCTTC	CASSRGQGLGNEQFF
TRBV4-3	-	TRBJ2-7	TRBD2	TGCGCCAGCAGCCGCCTAGCGGGGGGTTCCTACGAGCAGTACTTC	CASSRLAGGSYEQYF
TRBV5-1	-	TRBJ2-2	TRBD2	TGCGCCAGCAGCCTGGTCCCCGGGACTAGCGGGGCCCTCGGTCTCCCCGGGGAGCTGTTTTTT	CASSLVPGTSGALGLPGELFF
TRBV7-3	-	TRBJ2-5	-	TGTGCCAGCAGCAGGAGCGCTGTTGAGACCCAGTACTTC	CASSRSAVETQYF
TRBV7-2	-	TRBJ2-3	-	TGTGCCAGCAGCCCAAATCGGGGGTTGGGCACAGATACGCAGTATTTT	CASSPNRGLGTDTQYF
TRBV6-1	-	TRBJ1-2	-	TGTGCCAGCAGTGAAAGGAGGACCCAACCGGGCAACTATGGCTACACCTTC	CASSERRTQPGNYGYTF
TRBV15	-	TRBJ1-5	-	TGTGCCACCAGCAGAGATTATGGCCGTGATCAGCCCCAGCATTTT	CATSRDYGRDQPQHF
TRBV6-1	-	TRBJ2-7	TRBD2	TGTGCCAGCAGTGCCGTGCCCCCTAGCGGGGGGCTTCTGGAGCAGTACTTC	CASSAVPPSGGLLEQYF
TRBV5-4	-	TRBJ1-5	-	TGTGCCAGCAGCTTGGGCAGGAATCAGCCCCAGCATTTT	CASSLGRNQPQHF
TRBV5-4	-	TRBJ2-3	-	TGTGCCAGCAGCTCGCGGGGCACAGATACGCAGTATTTT	CASSSRGTDTQYF
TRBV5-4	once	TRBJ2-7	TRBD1	TGTGCCAGCAGGCTACAGGGGATCCCCTACGAGCAGTACTTC	CASRLQGIPYEQYF
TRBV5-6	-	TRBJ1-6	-	TGTGCCAGCAGCTTGGACGGACAGCCTTTTTCACCCCTCCACTTT	CASSLDGQPFSPLHF
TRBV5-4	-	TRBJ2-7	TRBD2	TGTGCCAGCAGCCAAGATGGTCGGGGGGAGACGTACGAGCAGTACTTC	CASSQDGRGETYEQYF